The 23 T cell receptor beta chains in this list originate from one sample, sequenced in a study of identifying expanded T cells in peripheral blood. Sequencing used immunoSEQ multiplex PCR; TCRdb keeps in-frame clones, though not all of them. This table holds under 95,000 clones, around 91% found once. The sequenced material came from blood. The receptors shown here come from a person between 18 and 75 years old in good health.

The chain carries TRBV7-4 and TRBJ1-5; possibly TRBD1 for D (5 bases). Per germline, CDR1 SGHVT and CDR2 SQSDAQ. The ends were cut back, 7 bases at V and 4 bases at J, with 11 bases in the middle. This CDR3 is built from 13 residues. As DNA, the CDR3 is TGTGCCAGCAACGACGGGGGAAATCAGCCCCAGCATTTT. This encodes CASNDGGNQPQHF.

This chain connects TRBV5-1 to TRBJ2-5, with 11 bases lining up with TRBD2. Germline assignment: CDR1 SGHRS and CDR2 YFSETQ. With V trimmed by 1 base and J by 1 base, 9 bases remained unmatched. The CDR3 spans 18 residues. The CDR3 DNA follows: TGCGCCAGCAGCTTGCCCGACGGGACTAGCGGCCCCCAAGAGACCCAGTACTTC. Translating it yields CASSLPDGTSGPQETQYF. The full variable domain, with the rest looked up from reference TRBV5-1 and TRBJ2-5, is KAGVTQTPRYLIKTRGQQVTLSCSPISGHRSVSWYQQTPGQGLQFLFEYFSETQRNKGNFPGRFSGRQFSNSRSEMNVSTLELGDSALYLCASSLPDGTSGPQETQYFGPGTRLLVL.

The chain combines TRBV19 with TRBJ1-5; 7 bases are shared with TRBD1. CDR1 is LNHDA, CDR2 SQIVND, per germline (reference sequence). This CDR3 has 13 amino acids. V lost 6 bases and J lost 2; bases outside the gene matches: 1. CDR3 in DNA: TGTGCCAGTAGCGGGACAGGCAATCAGCCCCAGCATTTT. Amino acids: CASSGTGNQPQHF.

Only a few counts were recorded for this clone. The CDR3 sequence is CASRGDSYNEQFF. CDR3 bases: TGTGCCAGCAGGGGGGACTCCTACAATGAGCAGTTCTTC. The genes are TRBV6-5 and TRBJ2-1, with D perhaps TRBD1 or TRBD2 (5 bases each). The CDR3 extends over 13 amino acids. Trimming shortened V by 6 bases and J by 0 bases, and 6 bases separated the two germline ends. Germline V gene lookup returns CDR1 MNHEY and CDR2 SVGAGI.

V and J are TRBV5-6 and TRBJ2-7; D is undetermined. The CDR3 length is 16 residues. The germline V gene has CDR1 SGHDT and CDR2 YYEEEE. V shed 3 bases and J shed 4 bases, with 20 bases lying between them. CDR3 nucleotides: TGTGCCAGCAGCTCGCTGACGATAGGGCGACGATACGAGCAGTACTTC. Translating gives CASSSLTIGRRYEQYF. Combining the CDR3 with reference TRBV5-6 and TRBJ2-7 gives the whole variable domain DAGVTQSPTHLIKTRGQQVTLRCSPKSGHDTVSWYQQALGQGPQFIFQYYEEEERQRGNFPDRFSGHQFPNYSSELNVNALLLGDSALYLCASSSLTIGRRYEQYFGPGTRLTVT.

The V gene is TRBV5-1, the J gene TRBJ2-7, with 7 bases identical to TRBD1. The CDR3 loop spans 14 amino acids. With V trimmed by 0 bases and J by 2 bases, 2 bases remained unmatched. CDR1 and CDR2 from the germline V gene are SGHRS and YFSETQ. The CDR3 nucleotides read TGCGCCAGCAGCTTGGGACAGGGACCCTACGAGCAGTACTTC. Translation gives CASSLGQGPYEQYF.

The rearrangement links TRBV28 to TRBJ1-3; tentative D call: TRBD1 (5 bases). Germline assignment: CDR1 MDHEN and CDR2 SYDVKM. The CDR3 extends over 14 amino acids. V shed 7 bases and J shed 2 bases, with 12 bases lying between them. The CDR3 loop reads CASNSGGTGNTIYF. The CDR3, as DNA: TGTGCCAGCAACTCGGGGGGAACTGGAAACACCATATATTTT.

The chain links TRBV15 to TRBJ1-1, with a tentative D call TRBD1 (6 bases). The CDR3 has 15 residues. The germline CDR1 and CDR2 sequences are LNHNV and YYDKDF (reference sequence). Trimming left V 3 bases short and J 0 bases short, with 11 bases between. The CDR3 coding sequence is TGTGCCACCAGCAGGCTGGACAGATTGAACACTGAAGCTTTCTTT. Its protein is CATSRLDRLNTEAFF.

This clone was seen only once. This rearrangement joins TRBV30 to TRBJ1-2, with unresolved D. The CDR3 is 11 residues long. From germline, CDR1 is GTSNPN and CDR2 SVGIG (reference sequence). V was shortened by 4 bases and J by 4 bases, with 7 bases between the two germline ends. The CDR3 protein is CAWMRSYGYTF. The CDR3 nucleotides are TGTGCCTGGATGCGATCCTATGGCTACACCTTC. The full variable domain, its missing parts supplied by reference TRBV30 and TRBJ1-2, is SQTIHQWPATLVQPVGSPLSLECTVEGTSNPNLYWYRQAAGRGLQLLFYSVGIGQISSEVPQNLSASRPQDRQFILSSKKLLLSDSGFYLCAWMRSYGYTFGSGTRLTVV.

J is TRBJ2-7 and V is TRBV7-7; 11 nucleotides line up with TRBD1. The trim removed 5 bases at V and 6 bases at J, leaving 6 bases unmatched. The CDR3 is 14 amino acids. The V gene's germline CDR1 is SSHAT and CDR2 FNYEAQ (reference sequence). This chain's CDR3 is CASSPGTGGSEQYF. The CDR3 bases are TGTGCCAGCAGCCCCGGGACAGGGGGGTCCGAGCAGTACTTC. Full variable domain (missing parts from reference TRBV7-7 and TRBJ2-7): GAGVSQSPRYKVTKRGQDVTLRCDPISSHATLYWYQQALGQGPEFLTYFNYEAQPDKSGLPSDRFSAERPEGSISTLTIQRTEQRDSAMYRCASSPGTGGSEQYFGPGTRLTVT.

This chain links TRBV28 with TRBJ2-3, with D perhaps matching TRBD1 (6 bases). Germline assignment: CDR1 MDHEN and CDR2 SYDVKM. V lost 5 bases to trimming and J lost 4 bases, with 19 bases between them. The CDR3 has 16 residues. The CDR3 here is CASSRSGEWLADTQYF. The CDR3 region has the DNA TGTGCCAGCAGTCGATCAGGGGAATGGTTAGCAGATACGCAGTATTTT.

This clone was observed a single time. This chain joins TRBV4-3 and TRBJ2-1; 7 nucleotides match TRBD1. Per germline, CDR1 LGHNA and CDR2 YSLEER. Losses at the gene ends were 4 bases for V and 10 bases for J; bases not matched to a gene: 10. The CDR3 sequence is 14 residues long. This chain's CDR3 is CASSLLPRDSEQFF. As DNA, the CDR3 is TGCGCCAGCAGCCTTCTACCCCGGGACAGCGAGCAGTTCTTC.

The chain recombines TRBV7-2 with TRBJ2-7; 8 nucleotides line up with TRBD1. CDR1 is SGHTA, CDR2 FQGNSA, per germline. This CDR3 region has 14 residues. The J segment lost 4 bases and the V segment lost 5 bases, leaving 7 bases of the junction unmatched. DNA of the CDR3: TGTGCCAGCAGCCAAGGGACAGGCTCTTACGAGCAGTACTTC. Its protein is CASSQGTGSYEQYF.

The chain is built from TRBV28 and TRBJ2-1; D gene uncertain. The V gene lost 2 bases and the J gene lost 13 bases, with 15 bases spanning the gap. The CDR3 spans 13 residues. CDR1 is MDHEN and CDR2 is SYDVKM in the germline V gene. The CDR3 sequence is CASSLPARLEQFF. CDR3 in DNA: TGTGCCAGCAGTTTACCCGCTCGACTCGAACAGTTCTTC.

The chain employs TRBV10-3 and TRBJ2-2, with D maybe TRBD2 (5 bases). The ends were cut back, 9 bases at V and 7 bases at J, with 6 bases in the middle. Germline V gene sequence: CDR1 ENHRY, CDR2 SYGVKD. This CDR3 contains 10 residues. CDR3 sequence: CAIGGGELFF. CDR3 bases: TGTGCCATTGGAGGCGGGGAGCTGTTTTTT.

CDR3 DNA sequence: TGTGCCAGCAGTACCCTGTTCGTCTCTACTGAAGCTTTCTTT. This translates into CASSTLFVSTEAFF. The chain carries TRBV6-1 and TRBJ1-1; D ambiguous. Trimming stripped 5 bases from V and 5 bases from J, with 15 bases between. Germline CDR1 is MNHNS and CDR2 is SASEGT. CDR3 size: 14 residues.

V usage is TRBV7-2 and J usage is TRBJ1-2; weak D call: TRBD1 (6 bases). The germline gives CDR1 SGHTA, CDR2 FQGNSA. Trimming took off 5 bases at V and 2 bases at J, with 9 bases between the two ends. This CDR3 region has 13 residues. In nucleotides, the CDR3 is TGTGCCAGCAGCCCCGACAGGAACTATGGCTACACCTTC. Translation: CASSPDRNYGYTF.

The chain employs TRBV4-3 and TRBJ1-5; tentative D call: TRBD1 (5 bases). V lost 3 bases and J lost 4, with 13 bases in between. The length of the CDR3 is 15 residues. Germline loops: CDR1 LGHNA, CDR2 YSLEER. This CDR3 is CASSQEPGENQPQHF. CDR3 nucleotide sequence: TGCGCCAGCAGCCAGGAGCCGGGGGAAAATCAGCCCCAGCATTTT.

V and J are TRBV13 and TRBJ2-1; possible D gene TRBD2, 6 bases. With 5 bases removed from V and 7 bases from J, the gap between germline ends came to 6 bases. The CDR3 has 11 amino acids. CDR1 and CDR2 (germline): PRHDT, FYEKMQ (reference sequence). This CDR3 is CASSRGNEQFF. CDR3 sequence (DNA): TGTGCCAGCAGCCGGGGGAATGAGCAGTTCTTC.

This chain connects TRBV9 to TRBJ2-2; D perhaps matches TRBD2 (5 bases). This CDR3 has 16 residues. Germline V gives CDR1 SGDLS, CDR2 YYNGEE. V gave up 2 bases and J gave up 5 bases, with 16 bases separating them. This CDR3 reads CASSVRMREQTGELFF. CDR3 nucleotide sequence: TGTGCCAGCAGCGTCAGAATGAGGGAACAAACCGGGGAGCTGTTTTTT.

The chain has TRBV5-1 and TRBJ2-5, with 7 positions matching TRBD2. The CDR3 extends over 15 amino acids. V shed 4 bases, J shed 2 bases, and the junction held 8 bases outside the gene matches. From germline, CDR1 is SGHRS and CDR2 YFSETQ. CDR3 DNA sequence: TGCGCCAGCAGCGGCGGGACTACGATTCAAGAGACCCAGTACTTC. Amino acid sequence: CASSGGTTIQETQYF.

The rearrangement uses TRBV7-2 and TRBJ2-2, with 8 bases lining up with TRBD2. The V and J ends lost 6 bases and 5 bases, in that order; junction bases with no gene match: 11. CDR1 is SGHTA and CDR2 is FQGNSA in the germline V gene. This CDR3 is 16 amino acids long. This CDR3 is CASRPTSGGGTGELFF. CDR3 DNA: TGTGCCAGCAGGCCTACTAGCGGAGGGGGTACCGGGGAGCTGTTTTTT.

This sequence joins TRBV7-8 and TRBJ1-2; no reliable D call. CDR1 is SGHVS and CDR2 is FQNEAQ in the germline V gene. The CDR3 sequence is 18 residues long. Trimming removed 5 bases from V and 0 bases from J, with 22 bases in between. CDR3 in amino acids: CASSLNVAPGRANYGYTF. The DNA for the CDR3 is TGTGCCAGCAGCCTAAACGTCGCTCCGGGGAGAGCTAACTATGGCTACACCTTC. The full variable domain, with the rest looked up from reference TRBV7-8 and TRBJ1-2, is GAGVSQSPRYKVAKRGQDVALRCDPISGHVSLFWYQQALGQGPEFLTYFQNEAQLDKSGLPSDRFFAERPEGSVSTLKIQRTQQEDSAVYLCASSLNVAPGRANYGYTFGSGTRLTVV.